Below are 25 T cell receptor beta chains sequenced from a single sample in a study of T cell clones after liver transplantation. TCRdb's copy holds only in-frame clones and misses some; the assay was immunoSEQ multiplex PCR. The sample includes about 75,000 clones, around 84% seen only once; the top ten take 2% to 2.5%. The specimen was CD4+ T cells from blood, collected roughly 48 months after liver transplant. These receptors all stem from a human patient who received a liver transplant. The graft donor may account for some of the T cells.

CDR3 coding DNA: TGTGCCAGCAGCTTGGTAGCAGGGCGTTGGGTCGAGCAGTTCTTC. Its translation: CASSLVAGRWVEQFF. The rearrangement joins TRBV5-6 to TRBJ2-1, with D perhaps matching TRBD1 (5 bases). The germline V gene has CDR1 SGHDT and CDR2 YYEEEE. Trimming stripped 0 bases from V and 10 bases from J, with 17 bases between. The CDR3 runs to 15 residues.

V is TRBV18 and J is TRBJ1-5; possibly TRBD1 for D (5 bases). Trimming removed 4 bases at V and 3 bases at J, with 13 bases between. There are 15 residues in the CDR3. Germline V gene data show CDR1 as KGHSH and CDR2 as LQKENI. The CDR3 sequence is CASSLNQGFNQPQHF. Written as DNA, the CDR3 is TGTGCCAGCTCACTAAATCAGGGATTCAATCAGCCCCAGCATTTT.

In DNA, the CDR3 is TGTGCCAGCAGCTTGGCCACGAGGGCCGAGCAGTACTTC. The encoded protein is CASSLATRAEQYF. J is TRBJ2-7 and V is TRBV5-5; D may be TRBD2 (5 bases). CDR3 length: 13 residues. V shed 0 bases and J shed 6 bases, with 10 bases lying between them. Germline V CDR1 and CDR2: SGHKS, YYEKEE (reference sequence).

This clone was counted a single time. J is TRBJ1-4 and V is TRBV19; D call uncertain. Germline CDR1 is LNHDA and CDR2 is SQIVND (reference sequence). This CDR3 spans 15 amino acids. The V and J ends lost 1 base and 4 bases respectively, with 10 bases between them. The CDR3 protein is CASSIGSANNEKLFF. CDR3 DNA: TGTGCCAGTAGTATAGGTTCGGCAAATAATGAAAAACTGTTTTTT.

The V call is TRBV4-3, the J call TRBJ2-4, with 7 bases that match TRBD1. Losses at the gene ends were 1 base for V and 3 bases for J; bases not matched to a gene: 12. This CDR3 has 18 residues. CDR1 is LGHNA and CDR2 is YSLEER in the germline V gene. CDR3 coding DNA: TGCGCCAGCAGCCAAGGAATGAGACAGGGTTTTGGCAAAAACATTCAGTACTTC. It encodes CASSQGMRQGFGKNIQYF.

The chain uses TRBV5-4 and TRBJ2-5; 15 positions agree with TRBD2. J was trimmed by 5 bases and V by 0 bases; bases with no gene match: 5. CDR1 and CDR2 (germline): SGHNT, YYREEE (reference sequence). The CDR3 contains 17 residues. The CDR3 DNA follows: TGTGCCAGCAGCTTGGCGGGACTAGCGGGAGGAGGGGAGACCCAGTACTTC. This codes for CASSLAGLAGGGETQYF.

The J gene is TRBJ2-1, the V gene TRBV11-2; TRBD1 matches at 8 bases. CDR3 length: 15 residues. After removal of 5 bases from V and 1 base from J, the junction contained 4 bases not matched to a gene. CDR1 and CDR2 from the germline V gene are SGHAT and FQNNGV. The DNA of the CDR3 is TGTGCCAGCAGCCCAAGACAGGGGTCCTACAATGAGCAGTTCTTC. Translated, it gives CASSPRQGSYNEQFF.

In DNA, the CDR3 is TGCGCCAGCAGCCGCCAGACAGGGGCGGACACTGAAGCTTTCTTT. This gives the protein CASSRQTGADTEAFF. This chain joins TRBV4-3 and TRBJ1-1; TRBD1 matches at 8 bases. The CDR3 consists of 15 residues. Trimming took 4 bases from V and 3 from J; bases not matched to a gene: 7. Germline CDR1 reads LGHNA; CDR2 reads YSLEER.

As regards this clone: This same CDR3 is encoded by further DNA sequences in the sample. The CDR3 is CASSVGGDGNTIYF. CDR3 nucleotides: TGTGCCAGCAGCGTAGGGGGTGACGGAAACACCATATATTTT. The gene calls are TRBV9 and TRBJ1-3; D ambiguous. CDR1 is SGDLS and CDR2 is YYNGEE in the germline V gene. Trimming took off 0 bases at V and 4 bases at J, with 8 bases between the two ends. The CDR3 is 14 amino acids.

The chain combines TRBV7-7 with TRBJ2-5, with 8 bases lining up with TRBD1. Germline-derived CDR1 and CDR2 are SSHAT and FNYEAQ (reference sequence). The CDR3 totals 18 residues. Trimming took 1 base from V and 4 from J; bases not matched to a gene: 14. The CDR3 region is CASSLGTTGQGPRETQYF. The CDR3, as DNA: TGTGCCAGCAGCTTAGGGACAACCGGACAGGGTCCTCGAGAGACCCAGTACTTC.

This chain connects TRBV5-6 to TRBJ1-2, with 7 nucleotides matching TRBD1. The V gene's germline CDR1 is SGHDT and CDR2 YYEEEE. V trimming: 4 bases; J trimming: 8 bases; junction bases outside the gene matches: 8. The CDR3 covers 13 residues. The CDR3 loop reads CASSLRGARGYTF. DNA for the CDR3: TGTGCCAGCAGCCTCAGGGGGGCGCGCGGCTACACCTTC.

In DNA form, the CDR3 reads TGTGCCAGCAGTGAAACCAGGAGGAATGAGCAGTTCTTC. This encodes CASSETRRNEQFF. V is TRBV2 and J is TRBJ2-1; TRBD2 is a possible D gene (5 bases). This CDR3 is built from 13 residues. Germline CDR1 and CDR2: SNHLY and FYNNEI. Trimming shortened V by 2 bases and J by 7 bases, and 9 bases separated the two germline ends.

This clone was recorded a few times. This chain uses TRBV28 with TRBJ1-1; D gene unclear. CDR1 is MDHEN and CDR2 is SYDVKM in the germline V gene. Trimming left V 6 bases short and J 1 base short, with 3 bases between. The CDR3 sequence is 11 residues long. CDR3 protein: CASRTNTEAFF. CDR3 sequence (DNA): TGTGCCAGCAGGACGAACACTGAAGCTTTCTTT.

The chain has TRBV19 and TRBJ1-3; D unresolved. Germline-derived CDR1 and CDR2 are LNHDA and SQIVND (reference sequence). CDR3 size: 15 residues. Trimming took 1 base from V and 1 from J, leaving 8 bases between them. Written as DNA, the CDR3 is TGTGCCAGTAGTATAGTCCCGGGATCTGGAAACACCATATATTTT. It is translated as CASSIVPGSGNTIYF.

This clone has a single count. The rearrangement links TRBV7-2 to TRBJ1-2; D is undetermined. Germline V gene sequence: CDR1 SGHTA, CDR2 FQGNSA. The CDR3 has 14 amino acids. V dropped 4 bases and J dropped 3 bases, with 12 bases sitting between them. CDR3 sequence: CASSSSTGHYGYTF. In DNA form, the CDR3 reads TGTGCCAGCAGCTCCTCGACGGGCCACTATGGCTACACCTTC.

The chain uses TRBV13 and TRBJ2-7; 10 bases map to TRBD1. In germline, CDR1 is PRHDT, CDR2 FYEKMQ (reference sequence). This CDR3 is built from 15 residues. V lost 4 bases and J lost 2; bases outside the gene matches: 5. The CDR3 DNA reads TGTGCCAGCAGCTCCCGGGACAGGGGAACCTACGAGCAGTACTTC. Translated, it gives CASSSRDRGTYEQYF. Variable domain in full (rest from reference TRBV13 and TRBJ2-7): AAGVIQSPRHLIKEKRETATLKCYPIPRHDTVYWYQQGPGQDPQFLISFYEKMQSDKGSIPDRFSAQQFSDYHSELNMSSLELGDSALYFCASSSRDRGTYEQYFGPGTRLTVT.

The gene calls are TRBV6-1 and TRBJ1-4; D call uncertain. Germline lookup yields CDR1 MNHNS and CDR2 SASEGT. V was clipped by 2 bases and J by 4 bases, with 8 bases between them. The CDR3 contains 14 residues. The CDR3 sequence is CASSESLVNEKLFF. The CDR3 DNA follows: TGTGCCAGCAGTGAAAGTCTGGTTAATGAAAAACTGTTTTTT.

The chain uses TRBV6-5 and TRBJ2-2, with 14 positions matching TRBD2. V dropped 4 bases and J dropped 5; count of bases not matched to a gene: 3. The CDR3 has 16 amino acids. CDR1 is MNHEY, CDR2 SVGAGI, per germline. CDR3 nucleotides: TGTGCCAGCAGTTCCGGGACTAGCGGGAGAACCGGGGAGCTGTTTTTT. Protein product: CASSSGTSGRTGELFF.

The gene calls are TRBV6-1 and TRBJ2-1; the D is unclear. Trimming removed 4 bases from V and 5 bases from J, with 9 bases in between. Per germline, CDR1 MNHNS and CDR2 SASEGT. This CDR3 has 13 amino acids. CDR3 coding DNA: TGTGCCAGCAGTGTTAGCCAGAACAATGAGCAGTTCTTC. It translates to CASSVSQNNEQFF.

The chain recombines TRBV2 with TRBJ2-1, with TRBD2 matching 9 bases. Looked up from germline, CDR1 is SNHLY and CDR2 is FYNNEI. The CDR3 covers 15 residues. J was trimmed by 7 bases and V by 2 bases; bases with no gene match: 6. In nucleotides, the CDR3 is TGTGCCAGCAGTGAATTAGGTCTAGCGGGGAATGAGCAGTTCTTC. Amino acid sequence: CASSELGLAGNEQFF.

The rearrangement joins TRBV5-4 to TRBJ2-3; 14 bases line up with TRBD2. V lost 4 bases, J lost 0 bases, and 4 bases stayed unmatched. The CDR3 is 17 amino acids. Germline V gives CDR1 SGHNT, CDR2 YYREEE (reference sequence). The DNA for the CDR3 is TGTGCCAGCAGCGGACGACTAGCGGGGGGGAGCACAGATACGCAGTATTTT. Protein: CASSGRLAGGSTDTQYF. Based on the CDR3 plus reference TRBV5-4 and TRBJ2-3, the full variable domain is ETGVTQSPTHLIKTRGQQVTLRCSSQSGHNTVSWYQQALGQGPQFIFQYYREEENGRGNFPPRFSGLQFPNYSSELNVNALELDDSALYLCASSGRLAGGSTDTQYFGPGTRLTVL.

The J gene is TRBJ1-2, the V gene TRBV4-1, with D perhaps matching TRBD1 (5 bases). Germline V lookup: CDR1 MGHRA, CDR2 YSYEKL. The length of the CDR3 is 15 residues. V lost 6 bases and J 2 bases, leaving 16 bases between the germline ends. The CDR3 region has the DNA TGCGCCAGCAGTTTCAACTTCGGGGGAAACTATGGCTACACCTTC. Its protein is CASSFNFGGNYGYTF.

V is TRBV2 and J is TRBJ1-1, with TRBD1 as a possible D gene (5 bases). CDR1 SNHLY and CDR2 FYNNEI come from the germline V gene. V was pared by 6 bases and J by 1 base, with 12 bases between. The CDR3 loop spans 14 amino acids. The CDR3: CASSPTGGNTEAFF. The DNA of the CDR3 is TGTGCCAGCAGCCCGACGGGGGGGAACACTGAAGCTTTCTTT. Together with reference TRBV2 and TRBJ1-1, the CDR3 gives the full variable domain: EPEVTQTPSHQVTQMGQEVILRCVPISNHLYFYWYRQILGQKVEFLVSFYNNEISEKSEIFDDQFSVERPDGSNFTLKIRSTKLEDSAMYFCASSPTGGNTEAFFGQGTRLTVV.

The chain uses TRBV27 and TRBJ2-5, with 9 bases that match TRBD1. J lost 3 bases, V lost 5 bases, and 4 bases had no gene match. The CDR3 totals 14 residues. Germline values: CDR1 MNHEY, CDR2 SMNVEV (reference sequence). The CDR3 protein is CASSARTGEETQYF. The CDR3, as DNA: TGTGCCAGCAGTGCCCGGACAGGGGAAGAGACCCAGTACTTC.

The J gene is TRBJ2-6, the V gene TRBV7-9; a weak D match, TRBD2 (5 bases). Looked up from germline, CDR1 is SEHNR and CDR2 is FQNEAQ (reference sequence). Trimming removed 8 bases from V and 4 bases from J, with 18 bases in between. The CDR3 extends over 16 amino acids. The CDR3 spells CASRPGGETGANVLTF. The CDR3 region has the DNA TGTGCCAGCCGCCCAGGTGGGGAGACGGGGGCCAACGTCCTGACTTTC.